This note documents a single T cell receptor beta chain sequence. The source of the sample is a study of T cell changes during pregnancy in multiple sclerosis. Germline V CDR1 and CDR2: DFQATT, SNEGSKA (reference sequence). The CDR3 totals 11 residues. V dropped 2 bases and J dropped 6 bases, with 6 bases sitting between them. The data were produced by immunoSEQ multiplex PCR, yet TCRdb's version contains in-frame clones alone and is incomplete. The repertoire holds around 70,000 clones, with more than 85% as singletons. The genes are TRBV20-1 and TRBJ2-3; D gene ambiguous. This sequence originates from a female donor in good health, enrolled as a control in a pregnancy study. Sequenced material: peripheral blood, taken in the first trimester of pregnancy. In DNA form, the CDR3 reads TGCAGTGCTAGAAAGCCCGATACGCAGTATTTT. This sequence encodes CSARKPDTQYF.